Listed below are T cell receptor beta chains from one sample, sequenced in a study of blood T cell repertoires in COVID-19. Profiled with immunoSEQ multiplex PCR; TCRdb holds only in-frame clones, not every one. Seen here are roughly 150,000 clones, approximately 86% observed once, and the top ten hold approximately 2.4%. The sequenced sample was peripheral blood. The receptors here all came from a woman aged 70-85 years with acute or convalescent COVID-19. The CDR3 runs from the conserved cysteine through the conserved F or W. The D gene is left open where the match is weak. Some rows have no size entry. The others give once, few or many, or a class for an expanded clone.

v_gene,len,d_gene,j_gene,abundance,CDR3nt,CDR3aa
TRBV19,19,.,TRBJ2-4,once,TGTGCCAGTAGTATAGTCGGGACTCCGTTCAACGGGGCCAAAAACATTCAGTACTTC,CASSIVGTPFNGAKNIQYF
TRBV4-3,17,TRBD1,TRBJ1-2,.,TGCGCCAGCAGCCAGGGAAGAACCGGGACAGGGGGCTATGGCTACACCTTC,CASSQGRTGTGGYGYTF
TRBV28,17,TRBD1,TRBJ1-5,once,TGTGCCAGCAGTCCACCCGGGACAGGGGTAAAAAATCAGCCCCAGCATTTT,CASSPPGTGVKNQPQHF
TRBV7-2,14,.,TRBJ2-3,.,TGTGCCAGCAGCTTTCGGGAGCGCACAGATACGCAGTATTTT,CASSFRERTDTQYF
TRBV6-5,15,.,TRBJ2-2,.,TGTGCCAGCAGTTACGAGACAGTTCAAACCGGGGAGCTGTTTTTT,CASSYETVQTGELFF
TRBV5-1,15,.,TRBJ2-1,.,TGCGCCAGCAGCCCTGGACAACTCTCCTACAATGAGCAGTTCTTC,CASSPGQLSYNEQFF
TRBV2,14,TRBD1,TRBJ1-2,.,TGTGCCAGCAGAAGACAGGGGGCTACTGGTGGCTACACCTTC,CASRRQGATGGYTF
TRBV5-1,14,.,TRBJ2-3,.,TGCGCCAGCAGCTTGCAGGGGAGCACAGATACGCAGTATTTT,CASSLQGSTDTQYF
TRBV20-1,10,.,TRBJ1-2,few,TGCAGTGTCGGACAGCGAGGCTACACCTTC,CSVGQRGYTF
TRBV5-1,14,TRBD1,TRBJ1-1,.,TGCGCCAGCAGGACAGGGGGAGGGAACACTGAAGCTTTCTTT,CASRTGGGNTEAFF
TRBV2,20,.,TRBJ1-6,.,TGTGCCAGCAGTGAAGCCCTCAGAGGGCAGGCAAGCTCCTATAATTCACCCCTCCACTTT,CASSEALRGQASSYNSPLHF
TRBV5-1,15,TRBD1,TRBJ2-5,.,TGCGCCAGCAGCGGGACGGGACAGGGAAGGGGGATCCAGTACTTC,CASSGTGQGRGIQYF
TRBV28,14,.,TRBJ2-3,.,TGTGCCAGCAGTTTACCGGGGAACACAGATACGCAGTATTTT,CASSLPGNTDTQYF
TRBV2,17,TRBD2,TRBJ2-2,.,TGTGCCAGCAGTCCCGGACTAGCGGGGACGAACACCGGGGAGCTGTTTTTT,CASSPGLAGTNTGELFF
TRBV24-1,16,TRBD2,TRBJ2-2,once,TGTGCCACCAGTGATCCAGCGGGGGGCCTACCCGGGGAGCTGTTTTTT,CATSDPAGGLPGELFF
TRBV6-1,13,.,TRBJ1-1,.,TGTGCCAGCAGTGAGCGGGGTTATACTGAAGCTTTCTTT,CASSERGYTEAFF